This TCR beta chain emerged from a study of blood T cell repertoires in COVID-19. Overall study: The cDNA or gDNA used as material had been derived from T cells, B-cell-depleted T cells, or PBMCs.

This clone was observed at least ten times. The protocol was immunoSEQ multiplex PCR, while the TCRdb copy is restricted to in-frame clones and leaves out a portion. The profile covers around 150,000 clones, with under 85% appearing a single time and approximately 8% taken by the ten largest. Sample: peripheral blood. This receptor was taken from a man aged 45 to 65 with active or convalescent COVID-19.

For the CDR3, the DNA is TGCGCCAGCAGCCAAGATGGAGGGGCAGATACGCAGTATTTT. Protein: CASSQDGGADTQYF. This rearrangement joins TRBV4-1 to TRBJ2-3; perhaps TRBD2 as D (6 bases). Germline V CDR1 and CDR2: MGHRA, YSYEKL. This CDR3 has 14 residues. V lost 0 bases and J 4 bases, leaving 8 bases between the germline ends.